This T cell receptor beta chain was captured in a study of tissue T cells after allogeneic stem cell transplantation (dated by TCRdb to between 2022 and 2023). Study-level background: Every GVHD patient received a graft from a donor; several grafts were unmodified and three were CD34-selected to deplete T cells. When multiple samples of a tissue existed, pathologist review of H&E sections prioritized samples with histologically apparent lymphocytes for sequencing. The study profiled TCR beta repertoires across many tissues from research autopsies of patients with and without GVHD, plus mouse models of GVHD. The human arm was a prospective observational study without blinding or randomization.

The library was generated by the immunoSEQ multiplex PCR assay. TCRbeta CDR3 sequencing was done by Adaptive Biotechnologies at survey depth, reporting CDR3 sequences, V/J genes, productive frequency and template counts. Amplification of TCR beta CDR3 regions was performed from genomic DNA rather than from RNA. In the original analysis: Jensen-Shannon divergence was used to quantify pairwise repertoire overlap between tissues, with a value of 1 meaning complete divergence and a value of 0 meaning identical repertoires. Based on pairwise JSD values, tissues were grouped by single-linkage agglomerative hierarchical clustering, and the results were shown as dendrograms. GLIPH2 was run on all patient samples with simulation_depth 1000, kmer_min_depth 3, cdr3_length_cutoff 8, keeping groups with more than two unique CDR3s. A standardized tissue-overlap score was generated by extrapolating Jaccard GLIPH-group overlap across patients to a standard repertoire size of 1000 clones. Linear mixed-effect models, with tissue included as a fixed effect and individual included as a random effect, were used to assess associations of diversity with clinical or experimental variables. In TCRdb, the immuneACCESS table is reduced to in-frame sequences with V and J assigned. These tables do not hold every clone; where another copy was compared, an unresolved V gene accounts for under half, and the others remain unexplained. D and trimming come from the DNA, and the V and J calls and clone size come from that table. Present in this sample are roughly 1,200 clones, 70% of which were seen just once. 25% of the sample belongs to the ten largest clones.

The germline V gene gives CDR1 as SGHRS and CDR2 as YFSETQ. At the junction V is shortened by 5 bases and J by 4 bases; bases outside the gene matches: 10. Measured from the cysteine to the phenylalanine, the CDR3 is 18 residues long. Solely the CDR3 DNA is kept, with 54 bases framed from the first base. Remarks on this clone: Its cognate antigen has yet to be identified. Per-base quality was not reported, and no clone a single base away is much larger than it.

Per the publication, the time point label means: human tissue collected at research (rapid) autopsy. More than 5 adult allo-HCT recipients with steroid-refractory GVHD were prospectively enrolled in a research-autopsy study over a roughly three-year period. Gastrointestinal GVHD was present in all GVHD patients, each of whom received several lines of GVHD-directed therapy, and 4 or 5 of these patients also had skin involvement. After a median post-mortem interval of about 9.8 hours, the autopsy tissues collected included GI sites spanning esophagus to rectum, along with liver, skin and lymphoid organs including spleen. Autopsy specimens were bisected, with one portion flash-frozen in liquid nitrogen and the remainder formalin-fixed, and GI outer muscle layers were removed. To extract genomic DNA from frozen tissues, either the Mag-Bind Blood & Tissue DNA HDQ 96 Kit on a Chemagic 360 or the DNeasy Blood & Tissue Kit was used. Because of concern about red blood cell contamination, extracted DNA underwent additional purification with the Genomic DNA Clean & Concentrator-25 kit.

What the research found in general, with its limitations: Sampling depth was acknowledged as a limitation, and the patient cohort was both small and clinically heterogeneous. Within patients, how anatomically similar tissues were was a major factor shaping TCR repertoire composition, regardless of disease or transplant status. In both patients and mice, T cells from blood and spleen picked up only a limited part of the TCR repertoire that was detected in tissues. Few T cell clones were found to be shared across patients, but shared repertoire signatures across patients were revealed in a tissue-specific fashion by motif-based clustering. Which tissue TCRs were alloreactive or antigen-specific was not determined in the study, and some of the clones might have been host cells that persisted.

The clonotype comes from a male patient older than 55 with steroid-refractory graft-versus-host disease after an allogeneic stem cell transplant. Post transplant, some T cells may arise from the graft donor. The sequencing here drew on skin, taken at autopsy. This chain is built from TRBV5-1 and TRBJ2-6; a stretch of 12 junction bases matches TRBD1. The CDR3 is CASRLTGQGARGANVLTF. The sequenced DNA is TGCGCCAGCAGACTTACGGGACAGGGGGCGCGCGGGGCCAACGTCCTGACTTTC.